This is a list of T cell receptor beta chains from one sample in a study of Graves' ophthalmopathy and Graves' hyperthyroidism. In TCRdb, the multiplex PCR reads were re-called with MiXCR into one record per CDR3 protein. This table has some 380,000 distinct CDR3 sequences, 15% appearing once. The sample consisted of peripheral blood. The receptors shown here come from a woman between 18 and 30 years old with stable Graves' hyperthyroidism. CDR3s include the opening cysteine and the closing phenylalanine or tryptophan. A D gene is named only where the DNA matches it firmly. The size field is filled for only some rows; it gives once, few, many or a size class.

TRBD1	many	TRBJ2-7	TRBV19	TGTGCCAGTAGTATGACAGGGGTAATCTACGAGCAGTACTTC	CASSMTGVIYEQYF
TRBD2	many	TRBJ2-7	TRBV7-2	TGTGCCAGCAGCTTACGGACTAGTCAGGCCGAGCAGTACTTC	CASSLRTSQAEQYF
-	many	TRBJ1-2	TRBV20-1	TGCAGTGCTAGAGATTTCAGCCGGGGAGGCTACACCTTC	CSARDFSRGGYTF
-	many	TRBJ2-5	TRBV24-1	TGTGCCACCAGTGACCCACGGACGGGCAGCCAAGAGACCCAGTACTTC	CATSDPRTGSQETQYF
-	many	TRBJ2-5	TRBV9	TGTGCCAGCAGCGTCGGGGGGCGGGGTGAGACCCAGTACTTC	CASSVGGRGETQYF
-	many	TRBJ1-2	TRBV6-1	TGTGCCAGCAGTGAAGCGCCCATCTATGGCTACACCTTC	CASSEAPIYGYTF
-	many	TRBJ2-2	TRBV12-3/TRBV12-4	TGTGCCAGCAGCCCCCGGTGGGAAGGGGAGCTGTTTTTT	CASSPRWEGELFF
-	many	TRBJ1-2	TRBV28	TGTGCCAGCAAAACGGGGGGGGTTAACGGCTACACCTTC	CASKTGGVNGYTF
-	many	TRBJ2-5	TRBV6-5	TGTGCCAGCATTTACTCAGGGGCAAGAGAGACCCAGTACTTC	CASIYSGARETQYF
TRBD1	many	TRBJ2-5	TRBV27	TGTGCCAGCAGTTTAATAGGCGGACAGGGGTCCGCGGCCCAGTACTTC	CASSLIGGQGSAAQYF
TRBD2	-	TRBJ2-5	TRBV20-1	TGCAGTGCTAGAGCTGGGGGTGGTAGCGGGGGACCCCGAGAGACCCAGTACTTC	CSARAGGGSGGPRETQYF
-	many	TRBJ1-6	TRBV11-1	TGTGCCAGCAGCCTTCGCGGGCTGGATTCACCCCTCCACTTT	CASSLRGLDSPLHF
TRBD2	-	TRBJ2-2	TRBV20-1	TGCAGTGCTCCCGATTTTGGGGGGGGAAGAACCGGGGAGCTGTTTTTT	CSAPDFGGGRTGELFF
-	many	TRBJ1-5	TRBV6-2/TRBV6-3	TGTGCCAGCAGGGAGGGGGGGCCCCAGCATTTT	CASREGGPQHF
TRBD1	few	TRBJ2-2	TRBV20-1	TGCAGTGCTAACCGGGACAGGGGAGGCGGGGAGCTGTTTTTT	CSANRDRGGGELFF
TRBD2	many	TRBJ2-7	TRBV28	TGTGCCAGCAGTGTGCTAGCGGGGGCCTACGAGCAGTACTTC	CASSVLAGAYEQYF
-	many	TRBJ1-1	TRBV20-1	TGCAGTGCTAGGACAGCGAACACTGAAGCTTTCTTT	CSARTANTEAFF
TRBD1	-	TRBJ2-7	TRBV19	TGTGCCAGTAGTATGTTCGGGACAGGGGACTACGAGCAGGACTTC	CASSMFGTGDYEQDF
-	many	TRBJ2-5	TRBV29-1	TGCAGCGTTGTTCAGGGACTAGAGACCCAGTACTTC	CSVVQGLETQYF
-	-	TRBJ1-5	TRBV2	TGTGCCAGCAACCAGGACGGCGGCAATCAGCCCCAGCATTTT	CASNQDGGNQPQHF
-	many	TRBJ1-2	TRBV2	TGTGCCAGCAGATTAGGAAGGGGACTAGGGGGCTACACCTTC	CASRLGRGLGGYTF
-	many	TRBJ2-7	TRBV2	TGTGCCAGCAGGGCGGGGACCTCCTACGAGCAGTACTTC	CASRAGTSYEQYF
-	many	TRBJ1-3	TRBV7-9	TGTGCCAGCAGCTTCGCAGGGGCGGGAAACACCATATATTTT	CASSFAGAGNTIYF
TRBD1	-	TRBJ2-2	TRBV20-1	TGCAGTGCATCTCCGGGACAGGGGACGACCGGGGAGCTGTTTTTT	CSASPGQGTTGELFF
-	many	TRBJ1-6	TRBV12-5	TGTGCTAGTGGTTCCCCCGGGTCTGGCTCATTATATTCACCCCTCCACTTT	CASGSPGSGSLYSPLHF
-	-	TRBJ1-2	TRBV4-1	TGCTCCAGCAGCCGTGAGGGATCTGGCTACACCTTC	CSSSREGSGYTF
-	many	TRBJ2-5	TRBV6-1	TGTGCCAGCGCCTATACTGGGTGGGAGACCCAGTACTTC	CASAYTGWETQYF
-	many	TRBJ1-1	TRBV2	TGTGCCAGCAGTGCCGCCATAACCACTGAAGCTTTCTTT	CASSAAITTEAFF
TRBD1	-	TRBJ2-7	TRBV28	TGTGCCAGCAGTCCGGGACAGGGGGCTGAATACGAGCAGTACTTC	CASSPGQGAEYEQYF
-	many	TRBJ2-5	TRBV9	TGTGCCAGCAGCGGACAGGCGGGCGGGGAGACCCAGTACTTC	CASSGQAGGETQYF
TRBD2	many	TRBJ2-2	TRBV5-1	TGCGCCAGGATGCCTTTTCGGGGTAGCGGGGATACAAACACCGGGGAGCTGTTTTTT	CARMPFRGSGDTNTGELFF
-	-	TRBJ2-3	TRBV2	TGTGCCAGCAGTGGTTGGGATACGCAGTATTTT	CASSGWDTQYF
TRBD1	many	TRBJ2-2	TRBV24-1	TGTGCCACCAGTGATTGGGGACAGACCACCGGGGAGCTGTTTTTT	CATSDWGQTTGELFF
TRBD1	many	TRBJ1-1	TRBV12-3/TRBV12-4	TGTGCCAGCAGTGCACCGGGACAGGGGACGACTGAAGCTTTCTTT	CASSAPGQGTTEAFF
-	many	TRBJ1-1	TRBV11-3	TGTGCCAGCAGCTCGAAGGTTACTGAAGCTTTCTTT	CASSSKVTEAFF
TRBD1	many	TRBJ1-6	TRBV19	TGTGCCACGCATCCGGGACAGGGGTTCAATTCACCCCTCCACTTT	CATHPGQGFNSPLHF
-	once	TRBJ1-5	TRBV6-1	TGTGCCAGCAGTGAACTCAGGGACAATCAGCCCCAGCATTTT	CASSELRDNQPQHF
-	many	TRBJ1-5	TRBV7-6	TGCGCCAGCAGCTCGGGGGGGAACAATCAGCCCCAGCATTTT	CASSSGGNNQPQHF
-	many	TRBJ1-6	TRBV12-3/TRBV12-4	TGTGCCAGCAGTTTAGACGAGGCCTATAATTCACCCCTCCACTTT	CASSLDEAYNSPLHF
-	many	TRBJ1-1	TRBV7-2	TGTGCCAGCAGCTTTACAAAGAACACTGAAGCTTTCTTT	CASSFTKNTEAFF
TRBD1	-	TRBJ2-6	TRBV11-1	TGTGCCAGCAGCTTAAGGGACAGGGGAACTGGGGCCAACGTCCTGACTTTC	CASSLRDRGTGANVLTF
-	many	TRBJ2-7	TRBV6-1	TGTGCCAGCAGTGAAGGTAGAACGGATTCTACGAGCGAGCAGTACTTC	CASSEGRTDSTSEQYF